The rows below give T cell receptor beta chains drawn from one sample of a study of spatial heterogeneity in lung cancer. Each CDR3 protein gets one entry after TCRdb re-called the 5' RACE reads with MiXCR. The sample includes just under 95,000 distinct CDR3 sequences, approximately 12% of them seen just once. Sequences were derived from PBMCs, sampled at surgery. The origin of the receptors is a male donor with early-stage non-small cell lung cancer. Each CDR3 is given with its conserved first and last residue. A D gene is named only where the DNA matches it firmly. The size of a clone is reported for some rows only, either as once, few or many, or as a class for expanded clones.

>TRBV2|few|14|TRBJ2-1|-
TGTGCCACGACGGGGAGTAGAACATACAATGAGCAGTTCTTC
CATTGSRTYNEQFF
>TRBV20-1|-|13|TRBJ2-3|-
TGCAGTGCTAGTAGCGGTACCACAGATACGCAGTATTTT
CSASSGTTDTQYF
>TRBV27|-|15|TRBJ2-5|TRBD1
TGTGCCAGCAGTTCCGGGGACAGGGTCCAAGAGACCCAGTACTTC
CASSSGDRVQETQYF
>TRBV20-1|many|14|TRBJ2-1|TRBD2
TGCAGTGCCGGTCGGACTAGCGGGAGGAGGGAGCAGTTCTTC
CSAGRTSGRREQFF
>TRBV27|-|14|TRBJ2-5|TRBD1
TGTGCCAGCAGTTTATGGACAGGGGAAGAGACCCAGTACTTC
CASSLWTGEETQYF
>TRBV28|-|16|TRBJ2-1|-
TGTGCCAGCAGGGGGCCGGGACACCGGGCCTTCAATGAGCAGTTCTTC
CASRGPGHRAFNEQFF
>TRBV28|medium-sized|11|TRBJ2-1|-
TGTGCCAGCAGTCTAAACAATGAGCAGTTCTTC
CASSLNNEQFF
>TRBV7-9|few|15|TRBJ1-2|-
TGTGCCAGCAGCCCCACTACACCGGCTAACTATGGCTACACCTTC
CASSPTTPANYGYTF
>TRBV29-1|few|14|TRBJ2-7|TRBD1
TGCAGCGTTGATATTCTGGGACAGGGTAACGAGCAGTACTTC
CSVDILGQGNEQYF
>TRBV12-3/TRBV12-4|-|14|TRBJ2-1|-
TGTGCCAGCAGTTTTCGGAGCTCCTACAATGAGCAGTTCTTC
CASSFRSSYNEQFF
>TRBV14|-|13|TRBJ2-2|-
TGTGCCAGCGGCCACAGGGCGGCCGGGGAGCTGTTTTTT
CASGHRAAGELFF
>TRBV3-1|few|12|TRBJ1-1|-
TGTGCCAGCGGGGGGGAAGGTACTGAAGCTTTCTTT
CASGGEGTEAFF
>TRBV9|few|16|TRBJ2-7|TRBD1
TGTGCCAGCAGCCCTCCCCCCGGGGACAGAATCTACGAGCAGTACTTC
CASSPPPGDRIYEQYF
>TRBV20-1|-|18|TRBJ2-7|TRBD2
TGCAGTGCTAGAACCTACTTCTCTACCCGGGAGGATCCCTACGAGCAGTACTTC
CSARTYFSTREDPYEQYF
>TRBV20-1|-|10|TRBJ2-3|-
TGCAGTGCTAGCGAGGGCACGCAGTATTTT
CSASEGTQYF
>TRBV12-3/TRBV12-4|-|15|TRBJ2-5|TRBD2
TGTGCCAGCAGTCTACTAGCGGGGAGGAAAGAGACCCAGTACTTC
CASSLLAGRKETQYF
>TRBV7-2|-|14|TRBJ1-5|-
TGTGCCAGCAGCTTGGACAGTCCCAATCAGCCCCAGCATTTT
CASSLDSPNQPQHF
>TRBV18|-|15|TRBJ2-7|TRBD2
TGTGTCAGCTCACCACTAGCGGAGGGAGGCTACGAGCAGTACTTC
CVSSPLAEGGYEQYF
>TRBV7-8|-|13|TRBJ1-1|-
TGTGCCAGCAGTTCAGGGGAGAACACTGAAGCTTTCTTT
CASSSGENTEAFF
>TRBV5-1|few|15|TRBJ1-4|-
TGCGCCAGCAGCTTGGGGGACGGCGGAAGAGGAAAACTGTTTTTT
CASSLGDGGRGKLFF
>TRBV7-3|many|18|TRBJ2-2|TRBD2
TGTGCCAGCAGCTTAGAGGCTAGCGGGAGAGCTTCGTTCGGGGAGCTGTTTTTT
CASSLEASGRASFGELFF
>TRBV27|-|15|TRBJ2-5|-
TGTGCCAGCAGACCTCAGAGGCAGGGAGGAGAGACCCAGTACTTC
CASRPQRQGGETQYF
>TRBV24-1|-|15|TRBJ2-3|-
TGTGCCACCAGTGACTACGCGGGGGCCACAGATACGCAGTATTTT
CATSDYAGATDTQYF
>TRBV28|many|12|TRBJ1-3|-
TGTGCCAGTACAGGCTCTGGAAACACCATATATTTT
CASTGSGNTIYF